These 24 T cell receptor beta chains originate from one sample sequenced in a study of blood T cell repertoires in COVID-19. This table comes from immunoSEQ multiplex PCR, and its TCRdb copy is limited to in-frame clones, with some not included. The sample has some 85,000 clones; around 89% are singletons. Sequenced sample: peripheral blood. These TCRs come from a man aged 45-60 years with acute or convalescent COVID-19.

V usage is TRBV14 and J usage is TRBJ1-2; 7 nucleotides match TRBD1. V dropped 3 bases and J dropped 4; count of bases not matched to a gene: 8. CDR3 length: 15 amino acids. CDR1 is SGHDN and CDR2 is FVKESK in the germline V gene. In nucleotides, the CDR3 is TGTGCCAGCAGCCATGGAACAGGGGAAATCTATGGCTACACCTTC. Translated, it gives CASSHGTGEIYGYTF.

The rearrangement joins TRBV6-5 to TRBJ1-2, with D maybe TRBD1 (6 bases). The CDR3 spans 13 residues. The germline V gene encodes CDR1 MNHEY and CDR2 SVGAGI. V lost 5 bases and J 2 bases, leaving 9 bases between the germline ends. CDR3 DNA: TGTGCCAGCAGTACACAGGGAAACTATGGCTACACCTTC. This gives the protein CASSTQGNYGYTF.

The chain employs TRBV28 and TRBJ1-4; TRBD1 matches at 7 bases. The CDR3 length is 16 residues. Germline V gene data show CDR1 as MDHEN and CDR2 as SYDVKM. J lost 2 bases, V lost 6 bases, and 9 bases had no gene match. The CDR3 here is CASSLQGILTNEKLFF. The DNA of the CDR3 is TGTGCCAGCAGCCTACAGGGGATTTTGACTAATGAAAAACTGTTTTTT.

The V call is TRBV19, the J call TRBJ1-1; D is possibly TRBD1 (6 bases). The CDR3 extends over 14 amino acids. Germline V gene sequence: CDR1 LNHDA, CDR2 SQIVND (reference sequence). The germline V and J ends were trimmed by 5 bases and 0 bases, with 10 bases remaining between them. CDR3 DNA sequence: TGTGCCAGTAGTGTACAGGGAATGAACACTGAAGCTTTCTTT. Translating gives CASSVQGMNTEAFF. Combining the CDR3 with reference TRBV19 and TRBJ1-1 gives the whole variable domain DGGITQSPKYLFRKEGQNVTLSCEQNLNHDAMYWYRQDPGQGLRLIYYSQIVNDFQKGDIAEGYSVSREKKESFPLTVTSAQKNPTAFYLCASSVQGMNTEAFFGQGTRLTVV.

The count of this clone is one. The CDR3 region is CASRGDVEKLFF. The DNA of the CDR3 is TGTGCCAGCCGGGGGGATGTGGAAAAACTGTTTTTT. The chain combines TRBV2 with TRBJ1-4, with a possible D match to TRBD1 (5 bases). With 8 bases removed from V and 8 bases from J, the gap between germline ends came to 12 bases. Germline-derived CDR1 and CDR2 are SNHLY and FYNNEI. The CDR3 length is 12 residues.

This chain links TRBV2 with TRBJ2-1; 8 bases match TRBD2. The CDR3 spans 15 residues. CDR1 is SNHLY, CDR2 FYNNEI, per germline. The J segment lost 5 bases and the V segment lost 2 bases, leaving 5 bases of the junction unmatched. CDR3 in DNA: TGTGCCAGCAGTGAACGGGGGGGTTGGAACAATGAGCAGTTCTTC. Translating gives CASSERGGWNNEQFF. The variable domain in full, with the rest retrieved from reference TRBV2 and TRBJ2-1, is EPEVTQTPSHQVTQMGQEVILRCVPISNHLYFYWYRQILGQKVEFLVSFYNNEISEKSEIFDDQFSVERPDGSNFTLKIRSTKLEDSAMYFCASSERGGWNNEQFFGPGTRLTVL.

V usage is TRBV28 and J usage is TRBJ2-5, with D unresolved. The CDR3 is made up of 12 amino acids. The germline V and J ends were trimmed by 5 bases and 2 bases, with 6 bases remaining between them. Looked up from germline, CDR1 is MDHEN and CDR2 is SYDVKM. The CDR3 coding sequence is TGTGCCAGCAGTCGTCAGCAAGAGACCCAGTACTTC. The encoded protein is CASSRQQETQYF.

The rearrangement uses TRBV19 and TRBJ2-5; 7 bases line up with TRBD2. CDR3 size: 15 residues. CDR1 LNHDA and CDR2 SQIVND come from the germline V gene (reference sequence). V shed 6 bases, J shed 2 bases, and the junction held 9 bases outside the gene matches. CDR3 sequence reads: CASSGTGGPQETQYF. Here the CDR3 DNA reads TGTGCCAGTAGCGGGACGGGGGGACCACAAGAGACCCAGTACTTC.

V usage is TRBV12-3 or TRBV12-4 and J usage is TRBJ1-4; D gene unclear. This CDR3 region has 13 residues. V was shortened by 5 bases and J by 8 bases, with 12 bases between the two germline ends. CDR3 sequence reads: CASSPRRGEKLFF. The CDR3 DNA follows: TGTGCCAGCAGTCCAAGACGCGGGGAAAAACTGTTTTTT.

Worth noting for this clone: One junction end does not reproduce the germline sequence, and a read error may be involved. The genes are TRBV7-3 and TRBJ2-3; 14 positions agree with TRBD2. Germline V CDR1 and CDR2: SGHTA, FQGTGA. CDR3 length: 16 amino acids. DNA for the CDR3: TGTGCCAGCAGCCTAACCGGGACTAGCGGGGGACGGGCGCAGTATTTT. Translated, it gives CASSLTGTSGGRAQYF.

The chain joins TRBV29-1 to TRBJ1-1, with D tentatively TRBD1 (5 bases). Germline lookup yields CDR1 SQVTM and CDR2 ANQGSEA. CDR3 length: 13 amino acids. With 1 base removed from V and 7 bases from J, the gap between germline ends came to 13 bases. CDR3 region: CSVEATGGGEAFF. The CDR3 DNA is TGCAGCGTTGAAGCCACCGGGGGGGGTGAAGCTTTCTTT.

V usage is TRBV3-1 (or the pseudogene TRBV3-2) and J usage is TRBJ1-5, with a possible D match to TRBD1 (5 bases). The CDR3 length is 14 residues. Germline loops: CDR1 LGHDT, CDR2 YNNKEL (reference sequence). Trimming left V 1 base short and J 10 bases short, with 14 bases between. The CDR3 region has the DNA TGTGCCAGCAGCCAAGTGGAAGGGGCTTCACCCCAGCATTTT. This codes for CASSQVEGASPQHF.

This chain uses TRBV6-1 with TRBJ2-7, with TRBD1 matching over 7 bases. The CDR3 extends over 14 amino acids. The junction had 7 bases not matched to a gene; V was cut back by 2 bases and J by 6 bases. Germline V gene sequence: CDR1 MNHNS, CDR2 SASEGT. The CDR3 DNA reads TGTGCCAGCAGTGAACTAAGGACAGGCGCCGAGCAGTACGTC. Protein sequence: CASSELRTGAEQYV.

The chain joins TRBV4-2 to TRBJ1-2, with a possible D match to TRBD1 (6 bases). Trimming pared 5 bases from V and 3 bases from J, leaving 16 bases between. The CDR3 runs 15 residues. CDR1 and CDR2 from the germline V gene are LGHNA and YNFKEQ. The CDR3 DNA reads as TGTGCCAGCAGCAAATCCGCAGGGGACGACTATGGCTACACCTTC. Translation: CASSKSAGDDYGYTF.

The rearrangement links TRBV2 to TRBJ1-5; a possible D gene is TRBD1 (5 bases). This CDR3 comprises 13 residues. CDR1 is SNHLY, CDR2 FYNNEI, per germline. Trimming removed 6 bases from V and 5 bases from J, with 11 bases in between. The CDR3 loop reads CASRDLTDQPQHF. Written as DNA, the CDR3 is TGTGCCAGCAGGGACCTGACAGATCAGCCCCAGCATTTT.

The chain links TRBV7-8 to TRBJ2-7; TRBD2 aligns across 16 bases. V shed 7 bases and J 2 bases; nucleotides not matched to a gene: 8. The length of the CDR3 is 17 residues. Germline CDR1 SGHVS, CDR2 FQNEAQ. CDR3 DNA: TGTGCCAGCACCACGGGACTAGCGGGGGGGCAACCCTACGAGCAGTACGTC. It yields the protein CASTTGLAGGQPYEQYV.

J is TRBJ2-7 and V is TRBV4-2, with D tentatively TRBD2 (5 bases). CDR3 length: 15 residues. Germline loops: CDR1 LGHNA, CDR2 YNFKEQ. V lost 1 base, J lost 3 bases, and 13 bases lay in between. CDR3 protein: CASSQVSGANYEQYF. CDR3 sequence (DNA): TGTGCCAGCAGCCAAGTGAGCGGCGCCAACTACGAGCAGTACTTC.

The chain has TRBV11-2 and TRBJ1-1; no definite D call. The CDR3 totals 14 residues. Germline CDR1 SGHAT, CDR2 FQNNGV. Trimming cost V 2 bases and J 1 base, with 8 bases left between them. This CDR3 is CASSLLLANTEAFF. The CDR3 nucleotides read TGTGCCAGCAGCTTACTGTTAGCGAACACTGAAGCTTTCTTT.

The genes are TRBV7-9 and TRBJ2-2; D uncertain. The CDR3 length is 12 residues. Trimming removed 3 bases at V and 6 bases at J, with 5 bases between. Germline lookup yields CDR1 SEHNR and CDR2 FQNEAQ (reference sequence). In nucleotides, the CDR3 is TGTGCCAGCAGCTTGGCGGCCGGGGAGCTGTTTTTT. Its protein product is CASSLAAGELFF. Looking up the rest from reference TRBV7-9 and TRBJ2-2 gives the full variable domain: DTGVSQNPRHKITKRGQNVTFRCDPISEHNRLYWYRQTLGQGPEFLTYFQNEAQLEKSRLLSDRFSAERPKGSFSTLEIQRTEQGDSAMYLCASSLAAGELFFGEGSRLTVL.

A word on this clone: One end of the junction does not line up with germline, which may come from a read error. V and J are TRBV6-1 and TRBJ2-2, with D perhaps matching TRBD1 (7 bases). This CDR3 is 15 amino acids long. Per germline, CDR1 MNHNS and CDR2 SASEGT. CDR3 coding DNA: TGTGCCAGCTGTGAAACAGGGGACTCCACCGGGGAGCTGTTTTTT. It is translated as CASCETGDSTGELFF.

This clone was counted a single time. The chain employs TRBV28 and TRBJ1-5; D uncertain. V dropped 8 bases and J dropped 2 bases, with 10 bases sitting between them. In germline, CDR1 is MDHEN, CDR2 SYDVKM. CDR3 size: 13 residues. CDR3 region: CASAPGGNQPQHF. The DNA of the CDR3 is TGTGCCAGCGCCCCCGGTGGCAATCAGCCCCAGCATTTT.

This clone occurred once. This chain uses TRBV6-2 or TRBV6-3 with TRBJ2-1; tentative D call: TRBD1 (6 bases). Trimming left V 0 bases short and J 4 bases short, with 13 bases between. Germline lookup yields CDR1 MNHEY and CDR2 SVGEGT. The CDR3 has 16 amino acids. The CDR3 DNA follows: TGTGCCAGCAGTTACTCCACACAGGGTGGATACAATGAGCAGTTCTTC. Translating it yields CASSYSTQGGYNEQFF.

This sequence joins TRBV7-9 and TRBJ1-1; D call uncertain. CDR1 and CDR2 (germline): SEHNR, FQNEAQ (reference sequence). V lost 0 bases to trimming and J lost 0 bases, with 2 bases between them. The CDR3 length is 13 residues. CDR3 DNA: TGTGCCAGCAGCTTAGCCTTGAACACTGAAGCTTTCTTT. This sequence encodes CASSLALNTEAFF.

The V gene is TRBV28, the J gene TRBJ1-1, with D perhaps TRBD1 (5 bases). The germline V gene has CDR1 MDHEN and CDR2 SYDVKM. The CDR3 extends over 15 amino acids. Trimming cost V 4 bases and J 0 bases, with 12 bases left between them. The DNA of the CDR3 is TGTGCCAGCAGTTCGTACAGGCAAATGAACACTGAAGCTTTCTTT. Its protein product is CASSSYRQMNTEAFF.